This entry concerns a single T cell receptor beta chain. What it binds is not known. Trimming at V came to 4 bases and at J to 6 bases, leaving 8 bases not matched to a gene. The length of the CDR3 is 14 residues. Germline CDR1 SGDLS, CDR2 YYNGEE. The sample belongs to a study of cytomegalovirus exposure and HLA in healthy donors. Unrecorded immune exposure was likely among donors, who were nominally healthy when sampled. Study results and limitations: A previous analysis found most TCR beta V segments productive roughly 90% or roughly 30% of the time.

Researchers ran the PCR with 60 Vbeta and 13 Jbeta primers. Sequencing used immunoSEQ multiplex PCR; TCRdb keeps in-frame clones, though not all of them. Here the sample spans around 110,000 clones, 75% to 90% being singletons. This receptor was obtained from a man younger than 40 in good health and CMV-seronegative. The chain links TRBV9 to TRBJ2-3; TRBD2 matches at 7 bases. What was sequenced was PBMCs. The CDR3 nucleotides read TGTGCCAGCAGCCAAGGGTGGGGAGGGGATACGCAGTATTTT. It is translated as CASSQGWGGDTQYF.